The clone carrying this T cell receptor (beta chain) turned up a few times. Antigen specificity is unknown. The use of a sample-barcoded 5' primer and a J-beta primer mix characterized a second PCR of roughly 6 to 12 cycles. Sequencing recovered at least 3 million CDR3-containing paired-end reads from each sample. Each CDR3 protein gets one entry after TCRdb re-called the 5' RACE reads with MiXCR. The repertoire holds roughly 1,500,000 distinct CDR3 sequences, with approximately 40% as singletons. The CDR3 loop spans 14 amino acids. Trimming cost V 2 bases and J 7 bases, with 11 bases left between them. At least 6.5 million PBMCs were isolated per sample. This sample is part of a study of blood T cells in healthy people across ages. Findings of the study overall: Compared with aged donors, long-lived donors showed fewer expanded clones, suggesting selection.

The sequencing sample was made of blood. The rearrangement joins TRBV12-3 or TRBV12-4 to TRBJ2-2; D might be TRBD1 (6 bases). The source of this sequence is a woman between 18 and 30 years old in good health. CDR3 sequence reads: CASSLNRVVGELFF. In DNA, the CDR3 is TGTGCCAGCAGTTTAAACAGGGTTGTCGGGGAGCTGTTTTTT.